This T cell receptor beta chain was found in a study of cytomegalovirus exposure and HLA in healthy donors. Study-level results: A later analysis appeared to link common viral pathogens to several of the most significant clusters. In a later analysis, compared with equally common non-associated chains, HLA-associated beta chains were more expanded.

Remarks on this clone: The antigen is undetermined.

The CDR3 loop spans 15 amino acids. Germline V CDR1 and CDR2: LNHDA, SQIVND (reference sequence). Trimming stripped 6 bases from V and 4 bases from J, with 17 bases between. PCR involved 60 Vbeta and 13 Jbeta primers. Only in-frame clones appear in the TCRdb table, and some are missing; sequencing was by immunoSEQ multiplex PCR. The data hold roughly 120,000 clones, with around 81% observed a single time. The chain is built from TRBV19 and TRBJ2-3; TRBD1 is a possible D gene (6 bases). Sequencing input: PBMCs. The source of this sequence is a woman aged 30 to 39 in good health and CMV-seronegative. The CDR3 DNA sequence: TGTGCCAGTAGCCCATGGGGGCAGGGTCCAGATACGCAGTATTTT. It is translated as CASSPWGQGPDTQYF.